This T cell receptor beta chain was captured in a study of Graves' ophthalmopathy and Graves' hyperthyroidism. Serum thyroxine and TRAb, along with clinical symptoms, thyroid ultrasound and orbital computed tomography, were what diagnosis relied on. Researchers took RNA transcripts and amplified TCR beta CDR3 regions from them. HTBI-primed RT-PCR formed the first round, and a multiplex PCR formed the second. From the multiplex PCR reads, TCRdb called clonotypes with MiXCR, one entry per CDR3 protein. The sample lists about 1.2 million distinct CDR3 sequences, less than 45% occurring once. This clonotype was seen more than once but under ten times. Its antigen is not known. The CDR3 runs 15 residues. CDR1 and CDR2 from the germline V gene are MNHEY and SVGEGT. With 8 bases clipped from V and 1 base from J, the junction kept 11 bases outside the gene matches. Study outcomes and limitations: Discrimination between ophthalmopathy and stable hyperthyroidism by a 13-signature model showed about 89% sensitivity and roughly 81% specificity.

The material sequenced was peripheral blood or thyroid tissue (not recorded which). The sequence was collected from an adult man with Graves' hyperthyroidism. This rearrangement joins TRBV6-2 or TRBV6-3 to TRBJ2-7, with 7 bases that match TRBD1. In nucleotides, the CDR3 is TGTGCCAGCTTTGGCTTGACAGGGCCATCCTACGAGCAGTACTTC. Translated: CASFGLTGPSYEQYF.